The source of this T cell receptor (beta chain) is a study of blood T cell repertoires in COVID-19. For the study at large: Samples came from the United States, Italy and Spain, spanning acute and convalescent COVID-19. T cells, B-cell-depleted T cells, or PBMCs supplied cDNA or gDNA.

Looked up from germline, CDR1 is SGHRS and CDR2 is YFSETQ. CDR3 size: 13 residues. Trimming stripped 5 bases from V and 3 bases from J, with 9 bases between. Original analysis: For nucleated cells, counts were estimated from reference gene primer amplification. The method was immunoSEQ multiplex PCR; TCRdb's version includes in-frame clones alone and lacks a portion of them. V and J calls and clone size follow that table, whereas D and trimming were derived from the DNA. Of around 180,000 clones listed, 82% are singletons. Sequencing was carried out using peripheral blood. The clonotype was recovered from a woman aged 80 or older with active or convalescent COVID-19. V is TRBV5-1 and J is TRBJ1-3; TRBD1 might be the D (5 bases). The CDR3 loop reads CASSLRGGNTIYF. CDR3 DNA sequence: TGCGCCAGCAGTTTGAGGGGTGGAAACACCATATATTTT.